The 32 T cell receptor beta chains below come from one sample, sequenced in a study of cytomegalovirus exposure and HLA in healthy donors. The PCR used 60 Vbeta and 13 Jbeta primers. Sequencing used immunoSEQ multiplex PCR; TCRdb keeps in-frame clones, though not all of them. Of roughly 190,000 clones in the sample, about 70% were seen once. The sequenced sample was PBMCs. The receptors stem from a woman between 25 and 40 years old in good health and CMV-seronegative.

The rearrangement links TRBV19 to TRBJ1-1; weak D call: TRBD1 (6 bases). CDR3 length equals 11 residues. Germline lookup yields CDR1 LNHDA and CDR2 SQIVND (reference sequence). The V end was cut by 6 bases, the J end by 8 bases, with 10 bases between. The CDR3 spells CASSSRGEAFF. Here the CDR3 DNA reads TGTGCCAGTAGCTCTAGGGGGGAAGCTTTCTTT. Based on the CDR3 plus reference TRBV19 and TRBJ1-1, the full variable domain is DGGITQSPKYLFRKEGQNVTLSCEQNLNHDAMYWYRQDPGQGLRLIYYSQIVNDFQKGDIAEGYSVSREKKESFPLTVTSAQKNPTAFYLCASSSRGEAFFGQGTRLTVV.

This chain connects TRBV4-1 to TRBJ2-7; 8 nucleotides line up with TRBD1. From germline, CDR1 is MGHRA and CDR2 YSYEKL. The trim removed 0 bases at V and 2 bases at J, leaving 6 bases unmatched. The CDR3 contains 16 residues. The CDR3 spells CASSQDSPRGPYEQYF. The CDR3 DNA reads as TGCGCCAGCAGCCAAGATAGCCCCAGGGGGCCCTACGAGCAGTACTTC.

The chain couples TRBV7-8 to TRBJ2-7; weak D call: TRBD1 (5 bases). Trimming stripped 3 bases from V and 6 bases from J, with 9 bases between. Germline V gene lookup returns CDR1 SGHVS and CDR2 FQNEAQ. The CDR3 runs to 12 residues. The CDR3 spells CASSFTGAEQYF. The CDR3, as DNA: TGTGCCAGCAGCTTCACAGGAGCCGAGCAGTACTTC.

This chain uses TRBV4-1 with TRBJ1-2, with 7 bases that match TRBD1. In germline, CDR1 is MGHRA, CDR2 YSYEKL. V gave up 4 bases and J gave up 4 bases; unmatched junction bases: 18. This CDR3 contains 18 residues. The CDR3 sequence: CASSRLASSHRGGYGYTF. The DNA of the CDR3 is TGCGCCAGCAGCCGCCTCGCCTCCTCGCACAGGGGTGGCTATGGCTACACCTTC.

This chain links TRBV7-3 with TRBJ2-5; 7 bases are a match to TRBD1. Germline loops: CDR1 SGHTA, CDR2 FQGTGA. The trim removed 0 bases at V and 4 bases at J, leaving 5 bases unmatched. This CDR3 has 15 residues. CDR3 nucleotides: TGTGCCAGCAGCTTAACAGGGGGCTATCGAGAGACCCAGTACTTC. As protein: CASSLTGGYRETQYF. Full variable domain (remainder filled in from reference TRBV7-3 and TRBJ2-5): GAGVSQTPSNKVTEKGKYVELRCDPISGHTALYWYRQSLGQGPEFLIYFQGTGAADDSGLPNDRFFAVRPEGSVSTLKIQRTERGDSAVYLCASSLTGGYRETQYFGPGTRLLVL.

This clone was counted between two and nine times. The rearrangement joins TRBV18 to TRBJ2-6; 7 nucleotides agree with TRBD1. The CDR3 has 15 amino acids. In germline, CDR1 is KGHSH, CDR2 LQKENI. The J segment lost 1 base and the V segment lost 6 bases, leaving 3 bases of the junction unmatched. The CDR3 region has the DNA TGTGCCAGCTCGACAGGGTTATCTGGGGCCAACGTCCTGACTTTC. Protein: CASSTGLSGANVLTF.

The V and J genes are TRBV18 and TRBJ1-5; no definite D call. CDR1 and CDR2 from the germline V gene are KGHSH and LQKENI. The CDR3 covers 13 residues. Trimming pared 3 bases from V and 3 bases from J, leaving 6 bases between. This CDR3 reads CASSPEDNQPQHF. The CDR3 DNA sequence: TGTGCCAGCTCACCCGAGGACAATCAGCCCCAGCATTTT.

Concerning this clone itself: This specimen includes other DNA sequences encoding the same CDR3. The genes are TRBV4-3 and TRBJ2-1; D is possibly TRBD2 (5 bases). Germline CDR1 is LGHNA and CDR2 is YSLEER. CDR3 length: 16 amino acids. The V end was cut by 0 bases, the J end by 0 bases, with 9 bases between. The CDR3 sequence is CASSQESGSSYNEQFF. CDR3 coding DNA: TGCGCCAGCAGCCAAGAATCTGGGAGCTCCTACAATGAGCAGTTCTTC.

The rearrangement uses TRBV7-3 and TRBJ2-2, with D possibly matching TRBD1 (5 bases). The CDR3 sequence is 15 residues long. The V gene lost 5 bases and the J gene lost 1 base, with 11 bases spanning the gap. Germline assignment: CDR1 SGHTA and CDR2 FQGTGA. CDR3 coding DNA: TGTGCCAGCAGCGCCTTCGGACAGAACACCGGGGAGCTGTTTTTT. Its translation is CASSAFGQNTGELFF.

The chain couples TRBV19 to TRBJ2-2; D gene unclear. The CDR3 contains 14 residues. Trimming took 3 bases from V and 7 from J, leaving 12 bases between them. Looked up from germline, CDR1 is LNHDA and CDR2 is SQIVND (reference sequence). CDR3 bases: TGTGCCAGTAGTATGGGCAATGGCATCGGGGAGCTGTTTTTT. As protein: CASSMGNGIGELFF.

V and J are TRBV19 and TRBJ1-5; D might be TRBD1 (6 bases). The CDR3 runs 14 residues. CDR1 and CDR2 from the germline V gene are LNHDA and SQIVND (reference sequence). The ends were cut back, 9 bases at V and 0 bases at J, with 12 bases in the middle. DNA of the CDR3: TGTGCCAGCCGGACAGTTGATAGCAATCAGCCCCAGCATTTT. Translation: CASRTVDSNQPQHF.

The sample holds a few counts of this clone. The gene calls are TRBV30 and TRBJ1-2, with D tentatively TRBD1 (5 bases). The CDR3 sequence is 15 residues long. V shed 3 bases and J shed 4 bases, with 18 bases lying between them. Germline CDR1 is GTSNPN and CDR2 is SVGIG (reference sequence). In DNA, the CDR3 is TGTGCCTGGAGGCGGGGGGTATCAGGAAGCTATGGCTACACCTTC. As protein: CAWRRGVSGSYGYTF.

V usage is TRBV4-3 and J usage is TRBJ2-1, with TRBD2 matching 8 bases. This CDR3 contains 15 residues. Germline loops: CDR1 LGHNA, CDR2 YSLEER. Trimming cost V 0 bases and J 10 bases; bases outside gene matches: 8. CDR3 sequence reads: CASSQELTSGGEQFF. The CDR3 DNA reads TGCGCCAGCAGCCAAGAACTGACCAGCGGGGGAGAGCAGTTCTTC.

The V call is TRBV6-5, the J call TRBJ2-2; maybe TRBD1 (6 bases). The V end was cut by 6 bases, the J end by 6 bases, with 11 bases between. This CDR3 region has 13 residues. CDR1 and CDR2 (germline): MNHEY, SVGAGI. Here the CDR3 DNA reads TGTGCCAGCAGACTCAGGGGAGCCGGGGAGCTGTTTTTT. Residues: CASRLRGAGELFF.

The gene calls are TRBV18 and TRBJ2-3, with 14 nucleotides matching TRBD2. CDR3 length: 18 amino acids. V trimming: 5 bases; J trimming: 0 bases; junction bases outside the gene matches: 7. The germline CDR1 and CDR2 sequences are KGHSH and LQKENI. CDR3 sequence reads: CASSSRTSGGSSTDTQYF. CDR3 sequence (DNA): TGTGCCAGCTCATCCCGGACTAGCGGGGGGTCTAGCACAGATACGCAGTATTTT.

The CDR3 DNA reads as TGTGCCACCAACAGGGGGTACGGCTATGGCTACACCTTC. As protein: CATNRGYGYGYTF. V is TRBV6-6 and J is TRBJ1-2; 8 bases match TRBD1. Germline trimming cut 10 bases from V and 4 bases from J; bases unmatched to any gene: 8. Germline lookup yields CDR1 MNHNY and CDR2 SVGAGI (reference sequence). This CDR3 spans 13 amino acids.

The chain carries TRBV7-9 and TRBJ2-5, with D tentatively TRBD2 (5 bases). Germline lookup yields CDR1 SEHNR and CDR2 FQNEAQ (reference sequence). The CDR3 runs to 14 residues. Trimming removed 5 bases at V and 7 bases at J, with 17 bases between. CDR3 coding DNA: TGTGCCAGCAGCCCACGGACTGAGCCATGGACCCAGTACTTC. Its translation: CASSPRTEPWTQYF. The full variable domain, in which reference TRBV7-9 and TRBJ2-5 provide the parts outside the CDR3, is DTGVSQNPRHKITKRGQNVTFRCDPISEHNRLYWYRQTLGQGPEFLTYFQNEAQLEKSRLLSDRFSAERPKGSFSTLEIQRTEQGDSAMYLCASSPRTEPWTQYFGPGTRLLVL.

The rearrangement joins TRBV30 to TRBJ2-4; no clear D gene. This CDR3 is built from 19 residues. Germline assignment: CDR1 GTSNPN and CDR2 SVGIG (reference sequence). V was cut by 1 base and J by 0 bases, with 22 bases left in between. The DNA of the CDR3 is TGTGCCTGGAGTGCCCCGAGAGGTTCGGCTATTGTAGCCAAAAACATTCAGTACTTC. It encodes CAWSAPRGSAIVAKNIQYF.

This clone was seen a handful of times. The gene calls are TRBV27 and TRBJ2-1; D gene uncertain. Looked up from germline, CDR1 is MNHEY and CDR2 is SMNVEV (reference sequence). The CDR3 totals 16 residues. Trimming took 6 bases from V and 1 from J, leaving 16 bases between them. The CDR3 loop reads CASSLYQVRSYNEQFF. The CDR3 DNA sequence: TGTGCCAGCAGCCTATACCAGGTCAGGTCCTACAATGAGCAGTTCTTC.

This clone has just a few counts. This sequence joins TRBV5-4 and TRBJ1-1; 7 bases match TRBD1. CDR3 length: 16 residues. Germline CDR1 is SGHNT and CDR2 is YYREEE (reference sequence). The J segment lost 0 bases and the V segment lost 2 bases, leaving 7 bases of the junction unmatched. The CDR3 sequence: CASSFWTGVMNTEAFF. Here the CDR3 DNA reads TGTGCCAGCAGCTTCTGGACAGGAGTAATGAACACTGAAGCTTTCTTT.

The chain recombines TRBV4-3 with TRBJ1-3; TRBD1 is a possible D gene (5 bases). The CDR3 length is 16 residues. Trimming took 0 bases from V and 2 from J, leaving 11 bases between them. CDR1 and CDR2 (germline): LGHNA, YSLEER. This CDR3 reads CASSQEVPGAGNTIYF. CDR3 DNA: TGCGCCAGCAGCCAAGAAGTCCCGGGGGCTGGAAACACCATATATTTT.

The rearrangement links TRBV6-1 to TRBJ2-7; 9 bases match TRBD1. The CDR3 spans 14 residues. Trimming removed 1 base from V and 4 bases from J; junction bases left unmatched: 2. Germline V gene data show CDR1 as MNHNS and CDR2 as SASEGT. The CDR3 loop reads CASSEVTGGYEQYF. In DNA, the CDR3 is TGTGCCAGCAGTGAAGTGACAGGGGGGTACGAGCAGTACTTC.

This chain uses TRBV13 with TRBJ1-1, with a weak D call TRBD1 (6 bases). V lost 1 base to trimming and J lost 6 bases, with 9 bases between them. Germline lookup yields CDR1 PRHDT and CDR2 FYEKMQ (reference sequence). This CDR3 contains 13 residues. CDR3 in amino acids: CASSLERGPEAFF. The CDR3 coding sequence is TGTGCCAGCAGCTTAGAGCGGGGGCCTGAAGCTTTCTTT. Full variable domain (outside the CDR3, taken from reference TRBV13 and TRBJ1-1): AAGVIQSPRHLIKEKRETATLKCYPIPRHDTVYWYQQGPGQDPQFLISFYEKMQSDKGSIPDRFSAQQFSDYHSELNMSSLELGDSALYFCASSLERGPEAFFGQGTRLTVV.

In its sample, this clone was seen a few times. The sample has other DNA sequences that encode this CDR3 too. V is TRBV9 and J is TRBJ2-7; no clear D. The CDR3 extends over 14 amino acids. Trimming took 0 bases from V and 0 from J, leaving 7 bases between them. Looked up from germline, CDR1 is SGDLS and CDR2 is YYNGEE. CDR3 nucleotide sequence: TGTGCCAGCAGCGTAGTTGGTAGCTCCTACGAGCAGTACTTC. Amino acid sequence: CASSVVGSSYEQYF.

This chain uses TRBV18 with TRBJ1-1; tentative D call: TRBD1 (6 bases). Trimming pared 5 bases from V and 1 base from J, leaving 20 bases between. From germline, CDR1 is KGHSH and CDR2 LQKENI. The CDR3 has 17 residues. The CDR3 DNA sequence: TGTGCCAGCTCATCCGATTGGGGGGGGGACACGAACACTGAAGCTTTCTTT. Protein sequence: CASSSDWGGDTNTEAFF.

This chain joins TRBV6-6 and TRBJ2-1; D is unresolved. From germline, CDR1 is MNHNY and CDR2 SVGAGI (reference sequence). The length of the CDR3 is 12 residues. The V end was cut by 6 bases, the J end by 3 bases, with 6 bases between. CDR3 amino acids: CASSFLYNEQFF. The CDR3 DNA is TGTGCCAGCAGCTTCCTCTACAATGAGCAGTTCTTC.

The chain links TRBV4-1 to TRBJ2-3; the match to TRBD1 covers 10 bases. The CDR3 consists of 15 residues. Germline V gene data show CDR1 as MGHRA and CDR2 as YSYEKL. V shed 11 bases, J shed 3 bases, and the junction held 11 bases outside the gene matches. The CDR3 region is CACSPGTGETDTQYF. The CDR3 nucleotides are TGCGCCTGCTCACCCGGGACAGGGGAGACAGATACGCAGTATTTT.

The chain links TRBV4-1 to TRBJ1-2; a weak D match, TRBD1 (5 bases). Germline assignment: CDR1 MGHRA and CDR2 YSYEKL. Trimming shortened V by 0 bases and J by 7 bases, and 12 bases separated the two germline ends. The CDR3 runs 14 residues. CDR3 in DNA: TGCGCCAGCAGCCAAGATGGGGCAGATCCTGGCTACACCTTC. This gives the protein CASSQDGADPGYTF.

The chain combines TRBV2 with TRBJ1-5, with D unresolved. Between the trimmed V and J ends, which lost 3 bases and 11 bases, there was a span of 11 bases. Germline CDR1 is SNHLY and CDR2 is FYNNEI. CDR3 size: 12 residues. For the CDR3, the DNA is TGTGCCAGCAGTGAGGGCAGCCAGGCCCAGCATTTT. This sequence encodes CASSEGSQAQHF.

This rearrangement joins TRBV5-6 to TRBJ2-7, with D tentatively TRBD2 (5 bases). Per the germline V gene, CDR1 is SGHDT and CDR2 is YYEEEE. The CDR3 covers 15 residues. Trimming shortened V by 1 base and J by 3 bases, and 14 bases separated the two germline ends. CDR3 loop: CASSLFLERDYEQYF. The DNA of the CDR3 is TGTGCCAGCAGCTTGTTTCTGGAGAGGGACTACGAGCAGTACTTC.

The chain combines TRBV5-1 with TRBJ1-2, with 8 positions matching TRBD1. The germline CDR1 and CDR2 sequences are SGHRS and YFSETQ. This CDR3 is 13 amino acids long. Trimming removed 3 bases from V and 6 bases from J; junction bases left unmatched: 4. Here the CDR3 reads CASSSGQGHGYTF. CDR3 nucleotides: TGCGCCAGCAGCTCAGGACAGGGCCATGGCTACACCTTC. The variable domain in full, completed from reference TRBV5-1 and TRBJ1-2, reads KAGVTQTPRYLIKTRGQQVTLSCSPISGHRSVSWYQQTPGQGLQFLFEYFSETQRNKGNFPGRFSGRQFSNSRSEMNVSTLELGDSALYLCASSSGQGHGYTFGSGTRLTVV.

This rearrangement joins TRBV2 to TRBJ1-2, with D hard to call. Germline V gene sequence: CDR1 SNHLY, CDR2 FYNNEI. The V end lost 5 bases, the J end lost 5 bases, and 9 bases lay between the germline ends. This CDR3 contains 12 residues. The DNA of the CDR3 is TGTGCCAGCAGTCTGTCTAGGTATGGCTACACCTTC. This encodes CASSLSRYGYTF.